This TCR beta chain derives from a study of T cell responses to AZD1222 COVID-19 vaccine. The CDR3 runs to 15 residues. Looked up from germline, CDR1 is SGDLS and CDR2 is YYNGEE. V lost 3 bases, J lost 4 bases, and 5 bases stayed unmatched. Libraries were prepared by immunoSEQ multiplex PCR; TCRdb keeps only in-frame clonotypes and omits some of them. The sample contains approximately 97,000 clones, less than 90% of which appear only once. Sequenced material: peripheral blood, taken on day 0 of AZD1222 vaccination. This clonotype originated in an adult in good health. The V and J genes are TRBV9 and TRBJ1-3; the match to TRBD1 covers 9 bases. The CDR3 here is CASSGWGQGGNTIYF. CDR3 in DNA: TGTGCCAGCAGCGGGTGGGGACAGGGAGGAAACACCATATATTTT.